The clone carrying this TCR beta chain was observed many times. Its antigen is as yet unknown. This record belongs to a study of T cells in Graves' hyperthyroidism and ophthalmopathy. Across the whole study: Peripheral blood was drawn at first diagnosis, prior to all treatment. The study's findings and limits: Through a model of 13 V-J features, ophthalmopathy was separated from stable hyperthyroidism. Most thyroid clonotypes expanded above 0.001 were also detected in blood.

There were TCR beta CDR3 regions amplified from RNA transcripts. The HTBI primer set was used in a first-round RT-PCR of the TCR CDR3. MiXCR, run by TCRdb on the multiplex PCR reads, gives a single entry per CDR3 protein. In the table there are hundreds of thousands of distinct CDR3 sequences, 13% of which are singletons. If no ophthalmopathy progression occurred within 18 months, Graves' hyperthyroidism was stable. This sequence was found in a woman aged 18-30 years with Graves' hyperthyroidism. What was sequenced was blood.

CDR3 sequence reads: CASRGDGSGRFTYEQYF. The CDR3 region has the DNA TGTGCCAGCAGGGGGGACGGCAGCGGGAGATTTACCTACGAGCAGTACTTC. V gene TRBV2 combines with J gene TRBJ2-7, with 8 bases matching TRBD2. Germline V gene data show CDR1 as SNHLY and CDR2 as FYNNEI. J gave up 2 bases and V 6 bases, and 15 bases lay outside the gene matches. The CDR3 extends over 17 amino acids.